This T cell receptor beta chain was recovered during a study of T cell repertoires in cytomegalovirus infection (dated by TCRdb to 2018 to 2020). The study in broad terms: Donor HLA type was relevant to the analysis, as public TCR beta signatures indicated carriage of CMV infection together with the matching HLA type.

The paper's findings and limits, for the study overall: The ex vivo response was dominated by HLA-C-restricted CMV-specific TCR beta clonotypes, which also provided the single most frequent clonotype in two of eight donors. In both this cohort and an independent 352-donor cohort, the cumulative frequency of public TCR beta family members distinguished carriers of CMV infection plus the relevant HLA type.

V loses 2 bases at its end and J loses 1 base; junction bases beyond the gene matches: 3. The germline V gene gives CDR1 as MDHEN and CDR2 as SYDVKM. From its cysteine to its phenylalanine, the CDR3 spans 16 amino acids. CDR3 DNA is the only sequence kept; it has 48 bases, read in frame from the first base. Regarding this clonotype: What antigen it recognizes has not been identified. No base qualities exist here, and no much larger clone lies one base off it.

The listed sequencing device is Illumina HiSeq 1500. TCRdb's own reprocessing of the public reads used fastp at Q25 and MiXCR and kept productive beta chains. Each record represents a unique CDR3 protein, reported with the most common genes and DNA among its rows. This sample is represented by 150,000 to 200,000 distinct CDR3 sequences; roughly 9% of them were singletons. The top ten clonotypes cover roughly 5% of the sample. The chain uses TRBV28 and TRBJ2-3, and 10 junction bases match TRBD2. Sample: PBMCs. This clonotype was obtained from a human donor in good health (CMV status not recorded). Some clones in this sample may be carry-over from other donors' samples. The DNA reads TGTGCCAGCAGTTTACCCCTAGCGGGAGGCACAGATACGCAGTATTTT. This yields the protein CASSLPLAGGTDTQYF.